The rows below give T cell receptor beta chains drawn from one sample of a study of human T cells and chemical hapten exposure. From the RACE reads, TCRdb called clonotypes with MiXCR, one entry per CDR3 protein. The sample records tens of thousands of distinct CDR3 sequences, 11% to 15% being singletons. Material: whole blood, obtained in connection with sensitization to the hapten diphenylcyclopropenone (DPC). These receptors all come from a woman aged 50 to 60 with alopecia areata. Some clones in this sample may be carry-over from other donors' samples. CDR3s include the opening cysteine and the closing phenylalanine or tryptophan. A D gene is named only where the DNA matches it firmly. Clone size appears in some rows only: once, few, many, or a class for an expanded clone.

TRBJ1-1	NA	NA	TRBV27	CASSFDLHGVSEAFF	TGTGCCAGCAGTTTCGACCTCCATGGGGTCTCTGAAGCTTTCTTT
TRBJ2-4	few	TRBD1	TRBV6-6	CASSPSRGQGAKNIQYF	TGTGCCAGCAGTCCCTCTCGGGGACAGGGAGCCAAAAACATTCAGTACTTC
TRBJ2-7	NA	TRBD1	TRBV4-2	CASSQIGQGLSYEQYF	TGTGCCAGCAGCCAAATTGGACAGGGCCTCTCCTACGAGCAGTACTTC
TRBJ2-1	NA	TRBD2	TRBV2	CASKNIRLADSYNEQFF	TGTGCCAGCAAAAATATACGGCTAGCGGACTCCTACAATGAGCAGTTCTTC
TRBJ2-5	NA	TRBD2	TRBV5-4	CASSLGLEETQYF	TGTGCCAGCAGCCTAGGACTAGAAGAGACCCAGTACTTC
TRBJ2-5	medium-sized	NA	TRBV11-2	CASSLRVQETQYF	TGTGCCAGCAGCCTAAGGGTACAAGAGACCCAGTACTTC
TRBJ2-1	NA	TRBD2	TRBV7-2	CASSLAVGSGLRNYNEQFF	TGTGCCAGCAGCTTAGCGGTCGGTAGCGGGCTCAGAAATTACAATGAGCAGTTCTTC
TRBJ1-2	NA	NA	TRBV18	CASSPSGIYGYTF	TGTGCCAGCTCACCGTCCGGGATCTATGGCTACACCTTC
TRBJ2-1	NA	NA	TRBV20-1	CSAPALAGAKNNEQFF	TGCAGTGCCCCCGCTCTGGCGGGGGCGAAAAACAATGAGCAGTTCTTC
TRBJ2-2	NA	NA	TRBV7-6	CASSSSSGVMSGELFF	TGTGCCAGCAGCTCAAGTTCGGGAGTGATGTCCGGGGAGCTGTTTTTT
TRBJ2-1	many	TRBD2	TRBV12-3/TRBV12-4	CASRPPTSGRDNEQFF	TGTGCCAGCAGACCCCCGACTAGCGGGAGGGACAATGAGCAGTTCTTC
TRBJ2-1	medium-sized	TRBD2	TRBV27	CASSPPAGSSYNEQFF	TGTGCCAGCAGTCCCCCAGCGGGAAGCTCCTACAATGAGCAGTTCTTC
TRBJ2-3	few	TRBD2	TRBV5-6	CASSFLDGGGLDTQYF	TGTGCCAGCAGCTTCCTGGACGGGGGAGGGCTAGATACGCAGTATTTT
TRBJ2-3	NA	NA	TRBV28	CASSPGASTDTQYF	TGTGCCAGCAGTCCCGGCGCCAGCACAGATACGCAGTATTTT
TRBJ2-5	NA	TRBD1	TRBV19	CASSIGFGTGQETQYF	TGTGCCAGTAGTATAGGCTTCGGGACAGGGCAAGAGACCCAGTACTTC
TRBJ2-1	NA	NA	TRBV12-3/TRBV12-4	CASTIYMVGDNEQFF	TGTGCCAGCACCATTTATATGGTAGGGGACAATGAGCAGTTCTTC
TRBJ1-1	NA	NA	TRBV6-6	CASSYRSGYTEAFF	TGTGCCAGCAGTTACCGTTCAGGGTACACTGAAGCTTTCTTT
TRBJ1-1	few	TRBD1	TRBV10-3	CATHSTQGQNTEAFF	TGTGCCACCCACTCCACACAGGGGCAGAACACTGAAGCTTTCTTT
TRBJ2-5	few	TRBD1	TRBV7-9	CASSQTGAGETQYF	TGTGCCAGCAGCCAGACAGGGGCGGGCGAGACCCAGTACTTC
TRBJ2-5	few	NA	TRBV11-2	CASSLVRETQYF	TGTGCCAGCAGCTTAGTTCGAGAGACCCAGTACTTC
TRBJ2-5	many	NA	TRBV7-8	CASSLGLQETQYF	TGTGCCAGCAGCTTAGGCCTGCAAGAGACCCAGTACTTC
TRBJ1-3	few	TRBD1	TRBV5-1	CASSLPTGETGNTIYF	TGCGCCAGCAGCTTGCCAACAGGGGAGACTGGAAACACCATATATTTT
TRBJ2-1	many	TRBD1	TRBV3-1	CASSQSGTGGQDEQFF	TGTGCCAGCAGCCAATCGGGGACAGGGGGCCAGGATGAGCAGTTCTTC
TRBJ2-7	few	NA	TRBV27	CASSLGPRYEQYF	TGTGCCAGCAGTTTGGGCCCCCGCTACGAGCAGTACTTC
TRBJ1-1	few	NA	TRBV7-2	CASSLATGRRTEAFF	TGTGCCAGCAGCTTAGCAACAGGGAGGCGCACTGAAGCTTTCTTT
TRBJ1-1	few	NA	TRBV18	CASSPQANTEAFF	TGTGCCAGCTCACCGCAGGCGAACACTGAAGCTTTCTTT
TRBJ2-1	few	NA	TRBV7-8	CASSPPRLIEQFF	TGTGCCAGCAGCCCTCCACGCCTCATAGAGCAGTTCTTC
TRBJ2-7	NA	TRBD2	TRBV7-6	CASSLVAGAHEQYF	TGTGCCAGCAGCTTAGTAGCGGGAGCCCACGAGCAGTACTTC
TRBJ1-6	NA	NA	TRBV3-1	CASSQGGADGSPLHF	TGTGCCAGCAGCCAAGGCGGGGCGGATGGTTCACCCCTCCACTTT
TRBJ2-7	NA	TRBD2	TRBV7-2	CASSLGSLAGSYEQYF	TGTGCCAGCAGCTTGGGCAGTCTAGCGGGCTCCTACGAGCAGTACTTC
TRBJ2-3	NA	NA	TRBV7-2	CASNLGRNTDTQYF	TGTGCCAGCAACCTTGGACGTAACACAGATACGCAGTATTTT
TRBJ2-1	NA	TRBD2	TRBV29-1	CSAQLAGDGEQFF	TGCAGCGCTCAACTAGCGGGAGACGGTGAGCAGTTCTTC
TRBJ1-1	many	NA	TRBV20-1	CSARLAGINTEAFF	TGCAGTGCTAGATTGGCAGGGATTAACACTGAAGCTTTCTTT
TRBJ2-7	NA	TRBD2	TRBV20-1	CSAQDTSGSYEQYF	TGCAGTGCTCAGGATACTAGCGGGAGCTACGAGCAGTACTTC
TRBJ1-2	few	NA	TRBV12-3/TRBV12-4	CASSFLGGAPNQNYGYTF	TGTGCCAGCAGTTTCTTGGGGGGGGCCCCCAACCAAAACTATGGCTACACCTTC
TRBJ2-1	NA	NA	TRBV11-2	CASSLLNLRGYYNEQFF	TGTGCCAGCAGCTTACTTAACCTTCGGGGATACTACAATGAGCAGTTCTTC
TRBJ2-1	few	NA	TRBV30	CAWGARGEQFF	TGTGCCTGGGGCGCTCGAGGTGAGCAGTTCTTC
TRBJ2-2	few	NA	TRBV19	CASSIGLRGISGELFF	TGTGCCAGTAGTATAGGTCTCAGGGGCATCAGCGGGGAGCTGTTTTTT
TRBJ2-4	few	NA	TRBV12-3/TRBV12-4	CASSFRDIQYF	TGTGCCAGCAGTTTTAGGGACATTCAGTACTTC
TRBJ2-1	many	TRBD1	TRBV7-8	CASSPPGLPTGNKAFF	TGTGCCAGCAGCCCCCCAGGACTCCCGACAGGGAATAAAGCGTTCTTC
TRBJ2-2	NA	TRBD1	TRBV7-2	CASSLAGTGTTGELFF	TGTGCCAGCAGCTTAGCGGGGACAGGGACCACCGGGGAGCTGTTTTTT
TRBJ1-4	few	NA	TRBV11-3	CANGRARWKNDEKLFF	TGTGCGAATGGGCGAGCGAGATGGAAGAATGATGAAAAACTGTTTTTT
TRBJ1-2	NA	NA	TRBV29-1	CSVDQGLDYGYTF	TGCAGCGTTGATCAGGGTTTGGACTATGGCTACACCTTC
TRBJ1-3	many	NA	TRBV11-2	CASSLDRYSGNTIYF	TGTGCCAGCAGCTTAGATCGATACTCTGGAAACACCATATATTTT
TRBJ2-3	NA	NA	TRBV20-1	CSAPDSSTDTQYF	TGCAGTGCCCCGGACAGCTCCACAGATACGCAGTATTTT
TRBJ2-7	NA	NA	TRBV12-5	CASGLVKIGPYEQYF	TGTGCTAGTGGTTTGGTAAAGATCGGACCCTACGAGCAGTACTTC
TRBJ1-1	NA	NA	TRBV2	CASSQQDTEAFF	TGTGCCAGCTCCCAACAAGACACTGAAGCTTTCTTT
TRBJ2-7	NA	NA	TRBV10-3	CAISRVAYEQYF	TGTGCCATCAGCAGGGTTGCCTACGAGCAGTACTTC
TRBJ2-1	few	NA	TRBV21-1	CASSKVKGQGSVEQFF	TGTGCCAGCAGCAAAGTAAAGGGACAGGGTTCGGTTGAGCAGTTCTTC